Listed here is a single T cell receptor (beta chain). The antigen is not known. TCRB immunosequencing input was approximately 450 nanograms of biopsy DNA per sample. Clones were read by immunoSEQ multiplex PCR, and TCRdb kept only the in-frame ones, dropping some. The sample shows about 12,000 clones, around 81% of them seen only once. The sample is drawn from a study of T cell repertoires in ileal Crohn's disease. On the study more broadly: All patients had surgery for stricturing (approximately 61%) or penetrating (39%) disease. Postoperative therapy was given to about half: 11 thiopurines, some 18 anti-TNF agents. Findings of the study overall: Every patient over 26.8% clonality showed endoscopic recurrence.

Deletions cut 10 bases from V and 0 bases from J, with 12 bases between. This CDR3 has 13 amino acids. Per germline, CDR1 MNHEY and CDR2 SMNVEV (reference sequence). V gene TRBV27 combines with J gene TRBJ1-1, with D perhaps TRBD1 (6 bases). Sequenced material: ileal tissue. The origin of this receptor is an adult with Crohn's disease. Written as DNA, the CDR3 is TGTGCCACCTACAGGGCGGTGAACACTGAAGCTTTCTTT. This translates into CATYRAVNTEAFF.